Each of the 2 T cell receptor beta chains below was sequenced from the same sample in a study of beta chain features in type 1 diabetes. Study outcomes and limitations: Moderate yet significant TCRB CDR3 shortening was seen in Type 1 diabetes patients in all four CD4+ subsets.

Expressed TCRB transcripts were sequenced because the isolated RNA had all been reverse transcribed beforehand. The assay was immunoSEQ multiplex PCR, and TCRdb's table has in-frame clones only and misses some. The sample carries 150,000 to 190,000 clones, 10% recorded once. Their antigens are not known. The sample was central memory CD4+ T cells from blood. The receptors derive from a young man with type 1 diabetes.

In this sample, this clone turned up a few times. The chain carries TRBV27 and TRBJ1-1; the D gene is possibly TRBD1 (6 bases). The CDR3 has 15 amino acids. Trimming shortened V by 3 bases and J by 6 bases, and 17 bases separated the two germline ends. CDR1 and CDR2 (germline): MNHEY, SMNVEV (reference sequence). Here the CDR3 DNA reads TGTGCCAGCAGTTTGGGGCGTACAGGGCCCCCTGAAGCTTTCTTT. Translated: CASSLGRTGPPEAFF.

This clone was detected a few times. The chain combines TRBV28 with TRBJ2-6; TRBD1 agrees at 8 bases. This CDR3 contains 18 residues. Germline CDR1 reads MDHEN; CDR2 reads SYDVKM. Trimming took 5 bases from V and 0 from J; bases not matched to a gene: 9. The CDR3 sequence: CASSPRTGTGSGANVLTF. CDR3 DNA sequence: TGTGCCAGCAGTCCTCGGACCGGGACAGGCTCTGGGGCCAACGTCCTGACTTTC. Looking up the rest from reference TRBV28 and TRBJ2-6 gives the full variable domain: DVKVTQSSRYLVKRTGEKVFLECVQDMDHENMFWYRQDPGLGLRLIYFSYDVKMKEKGDIPEGYSVSREKKERFSLILESASTNQTSMYLCASSPRTGTGSGANVLTFGAGSRLTVL.